Reported below is one T cell receptor (beta chain). The source of the sample is a study of regulatory T cells in long-lasting Graves disease. Through Arm-PCR of CDR3 regions and iRepertoire HTBI primers, TCR beta libraries were built. MiXCR, run by TCRdb on the multiplex PCR reads, gives a single entry per CDR3 protein. The repertoire holds 400,000 to 600,000 distinct CDR3 sequences, roughly 21% seen once, with approximately 6.4% in the top ten. The CDR3 has 15 residues. Germline V gene data show CDR1 as SGHNT and CDR2 as YYREEE (reference sequence). Trimming cost V 4 bases and J 4 bases, with 17 bases left between them. Sample time point: persistent/refractory GD, antithyroid drugs over 5 years with positive TRAb. PBMC RNA served as the TCR library source.

The input for sequencing was peripheral blood mononuclear cells (PBMCs), taken when the disease was refractory, from a patient treated with antithyroid drugs. The receptor was derived from a female donor with Graves disease. The chain employs TRBV5-4 and TRBJ1-2; D unresolved. CDR3: CASSTPLGGFYGYTF. The CDR3 DNA sequence: TGTGCCAGCAGCACACCCCTTGGAGGCTTCTATGGCTACACCTTC.